This TCR beta chain was sequenced for a study of T-cell memory formation after mild COVID-19. Overall study: TCR clusters were mostly confined to one donor each. Study conclusions and caveats: Clones from the second wave (peaking day 37) had unconfirmed SARS-CoV-2 specificity. The pre-infection memory compartment contained some responding clones, suggesting cross-reactive memory joined. Researchers report contracting CD4+ clones mostly in CM and EM, with CD8+ clones in EMRA.

Trimming cost V 6 bases and J 2 bases; bases outside gene matches: 4. CDR1 MNHEY and CDR2 SVGEGT come from the germline V gene. This CDR3 has 14 residues. TCRdb recomputed calls from the 5' RACE reads with MiXCR, one row per CDR3 protein. This sample yields around 100,000 distinct CDR3 sequences, of which over 8.5% are seen a single time; around 39% belongs to the top ten. Comments on this clonotype: What it binds is not known.

The sequence derives from a man younger than 35 who had mild COVID-19 (a few samples of this study predate the infection). Cell type and time point are not known. The chain links TRBV6-2 or TRBV6-3 to TRBJ2-3; 8 bases map to TRBD1. The sample was PBMCs or a T cell subset sorted from them (not recorded which). CDR3 sequence (DNA): TGTGCCAGCAGCGGACAGGGTTCCACAGATACGCAGTATTTT. It yields the protein CASSGQGSTDTQYF.